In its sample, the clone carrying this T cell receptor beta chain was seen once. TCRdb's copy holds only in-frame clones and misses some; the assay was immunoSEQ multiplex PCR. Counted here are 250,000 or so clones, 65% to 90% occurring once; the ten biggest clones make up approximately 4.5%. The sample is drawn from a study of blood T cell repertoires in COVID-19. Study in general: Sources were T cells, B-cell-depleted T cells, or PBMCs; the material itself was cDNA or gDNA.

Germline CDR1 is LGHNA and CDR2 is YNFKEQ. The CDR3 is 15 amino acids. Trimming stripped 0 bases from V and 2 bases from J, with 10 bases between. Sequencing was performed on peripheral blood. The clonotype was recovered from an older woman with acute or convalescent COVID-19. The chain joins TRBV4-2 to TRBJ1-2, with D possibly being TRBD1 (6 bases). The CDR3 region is CASSQDQGMNYGYTF. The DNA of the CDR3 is TGTGCCAGCAGCCAAGATCAGGGGATGAACTATGGCTACACCTTC.